Listed here are 32 T cell receptor beta chains from one sample, sequenced in a study of breast tumors, draining lymph nodes, adjacent tissues. Each CDR3 protein gets one entry after TCRdb re-called the multiplex PCR reads with MiXCR. The sample shows roughly 120,000 distinct CDR3 sequences, around 20% of them seen only once. The lymph nodes were axillary draining lymph nodes from breast cancer patients. The sequencing input was axillary lymph node tissue. The receptor source for this set is a female donor with breast cancer. Some clones in this sample may be carry-over from other donors' samples.

This clonotype was found many times. The chain carries TRBV5-1 and TRBJ2-3, with 8 bases matching TRBD2. CDR3 length equals 17 residues. CDR1 and CDR2 (germline): SGHRS, YFSETQ. V shed 0 bases and J 1 base; nucleotides not matched to a gene: 7. This CDR3 is CASSLGLRGDRTDTQYF. The CDR3, as DNA: TGCGCCAGCAGCTTGGGACTGCGGGGGGACCGCACAGATACGCAGTATTTT.

This clonotype was detected only a few times. The chain recombines TRBV28 with TRBJ2-1; TRBD2 might be the D (5 bases). The germline V gene encodes CDR1 MDHEN and CDR2 SYDVKM. The CDR3 runs 13 residues. The V end lost 7 bases, the J end lost 5 bases, and 12 bases lay between the germline ends. Here the CDR3 reads CASMERRHNEQFF. The CDR3 bases are TGTGCCAGCATGGAGCGGCGACACAATGAGCAGTTCTTC.

This clonotype has a count of ten or more. V is TRBV5-1 and J is TRBJ2-1, with D unclear. Germline loops: CDR1 SGHRS, CDR2 YFSETQ. The CDR3 length is 16 residues. Trimming left V 3 bases short and J 0 bases short, with 13 bases between. CDR3 amino acids: CASSSGSSTSYNEQFF. CDR3 in DNA: TGCGCCAGCAGCTCGGGCTCCAGTACCTCCTACAATGAGCAGTTCTTC.

This clonotype appeared many times. The chain uses TRBV4-2 and TRBJ2-3; the D gene is possibly TRBD2 (6 bases). Trimming shortened V by 0 bases and J by 2 bases, and 24 bases separated the two germline ends. Germline V gene lookup returns CDR1 LGHNA and CDR2 YNFKEQ. This CDR3 has 20 residues. The CDR3 nucleotides read TGTGCCAGCAGCCAAGATTCGTCGGTCGGCAGCGGGCCACACACAGATACGCAGTATTTT. Translated, it gives CASSQDSSVGSGPHTDTQYF.

This clonotype was picked up a small number of times. The chain combines TRBV5-4 with TRBJ2-4; D might be TRBD1 (6 bases). V was shortened by 5 bases and J by 9 bases, with 21 bases between the two germline ends. Per the germline V gene, CDR1 is SGHNT and CDR2 is YYREEE (reference sequence). CDR3 length equals 15 residues. CDR3 sequence reads: CASRPADSGYGIQYF. The CDR3 DNA sequence: TGTGCCAGCAGACCGGCGGACAGCGGATATGGCATTCAGTACTTC.

The table lists this clonotype with many counts. The chain combines TRBV29-1 with TRBJ1-2, with no clear D. V gave up 4 bases and J gave up 8 bases, with 11 bases separating them. Looked up from germline, CDR1 is SQVTM and CDR2 is ANQGSEA. The CDR3 consists of 11 residues. DNA for the CDR3: TGCAGCGTTGGAGAACCGGAGGGCTACACCTTC. It yields the protein CSVGEPEGYTF.

This clonotype was counted many times. The rearrangement joins TRBV4-1 to TRBJ2-3; D gene ambiguous. Germline values: CDR1 MGHRA, CDR2 YSYEKL. There are 14 residues in the CDR3. Trimming removed 1 base at V and 4 bases at J, with 9 bases between. The CDR3 sequence is CASSQVGSSDTQYF. The CDR3 coding sequence is TGCGCCAGCAGCCAAGTAGGCAGTTCAGATACGCAGTATTTT.

The sample holds many counts of this clonotype. This chain connects TRBV20-1 to TRBJ2-7, with 8 bases identical to TRBD1. Trimming cost V 5 bases and J 5 bases; bases outside gene matches: 11. CDR1 and CDR2 (germline): DFQATT, SNEGSKA (reference sequence). The CDR3 length is 14 residues. CDR3 amino acids: CSAAAAGGVHEQYF. Written as DNA, the CDR3 is TGCAGTGCTGCGGCGGCAGGGGGCGTCCACGAGCAGTACTTC.

The chain couples TRBV6-2 or TRBV6-3 to TRBJ2-3; D not certain. Per germline, CDR1 MNHEY and CDR2 SVGEGT. V was pared by 0 bases and J by 4 bases, with 11 bases between. This CDR3 contains 15 residues. CDR3 loop: CASSYSRSGSDTQYF. CDR3 coding DNA: TGTGCCAGCAGTTACTCCAGGAGTGGGTCAGATACGCAGTATTTT.

Remarks on this clonotype: One end of the junction varies from germline; a read error may be responsible. This chain uses TRBV6-7 with TRBJ1-6, with TRBD1 matching 9 bases. TRBV6-7 is classed as an ORF, of uncertain function. The CDR3 consists of 18 residues. DNA for the CDR3: TGTGCCAGCAGTTACGGCGGGACAGGGAGGACCTATAATCCACCCCTCCACTTT. This codes for CASSYGGTGRTYNPPLHF.

This clonotype turned up a few times. The rearrangement links TRBV2 to TRBJ1-5, with D possibly TRBD1 on 6 matching bases. The V gene's germline CDR1 is SNHLY and CDR2 FYNNEI. This CDR3 comprises 13 residues. V gave up 8 bases and J gave up 6 bases, with 14 bases separating them. The CDR3 nucleotides are TGTGCCAGCTCGGACCAGGGGAGTCAGCCCCAGCATTTT. Translation: CASSDQGSQPQHF.

This clonotype occurred many times. The chain couples TRBV11-2 to TRBJ1-5, with a possible D match to TRBD1 (5 bases). The V end lost 2 bases, the J end lost 3 bases, and 11 bases lay between the germline ends. Looked up from germline, CDR1 is SGHAT and CDR2 is FQNNGV. The length of the CDR3 is 15 residues. CDR3: CASSLFGGDNQPQHF. CDR3 coding DNA: TGTGCCAGCAGCTTATTCGGGGGGGACAATCAGCCCCAGCATTTT.

This chain uses TRBV27 with TRBJ2-5; TRBD2 might be the D (6 bases). In germline, CDR1 is MNHEY, CDR2 SMNVEV (reference sequence). V shed 0 bases and J shed 4 bases, with 9 bases lying between them. This CDR3 is built from 14 residues. This chain's CDR3 is CASSLSIGGETQYF. The CDR3 DNA sequence: TGTGCCAGCAGTTTATCGATCGGGGGAGAGACCCAGTACTTC.

In this sample, this clonotype turned up a few times. This chain links TRBV28 with TRBJ2-5; no clear D gene. The CDR3 is 16 amino acids. The V gene lost 3 bases and the J gene lost 4 bases, with 18 bases spanning the gap. The germline CDR1 and CDR2 sequences are MDHEN and SYDVKM. The CDR3 bases are TGTGCCAGCAGTTTCGTCCGGCCCGGTGTGGGAGAGACCCAGTACTTC. This translates into CASSFVRPGVGETQYF. Full variable domain (remainder filled in from reference TRBV28 and TRBJ2-5): DVKVTQSSRYLVKRTGEKVFLECVQDMDHENMFWYRQDPGLGLRLIYFSYDVKMKEKGDIPEGYSVSREKKERFSLILESASTNQTSMYLCASSFVRPGVGETQYFGPGTRLLVL.

This clonotype was seen many times. V usage is TRBV24-1 and J usage is TRBJ2-7, with 9 nucleotides matching TRBD1. The V and J ends lost 2 bases and 6 bases, in that order; junction bases with no gene match: 7. The CDR3 is 15 amino acids. Germline CDR1 and CDR2: KGHDR and SFDVKD. CDR3: CATSDSLMGQGEQYF. The CDR3 coding sequence is TGTGCCACCAGTGATTCCCTTATGGGACAGGGCGAGCAGTACTTC.

Turning to this clonotype: Since a much larger clone is just one base distant, this may be a read error. This rearrangement joins TRBV20-1 to TRBJ2-2; 10 bases fit TRBD2. Looked up from germline, CDR1 is DFQATT and CDR2 is SNEGSKA (reference sequence). The CDR3 has 16 amino acids. For the CDR3, the DNA is TGCTGTGCTAGAGATAAGGGACTAGCGATTTCCGGGGAGCTGTTTTTT. Its protein product is CCARDKGLAISGELFF.

At least ten counts were recorded for this clonotype. This chain uses TRBV5-4 with TRBJ2-5; TRBD2 aligns across 9 bases. The V gene's germline CDR1 is SGHNT and CDR2 YYREEE (reference sequence). CDR3 size: 15 residues. V trimming: 0 bases; J trimming: 5 bases; junction bases outside the gene matches: 5. CDR3 residues: CASSLGAGGLETQYF. The CDR3 nucleotides are TGTGCCAGCAGCTTGGGCGCGGGGGGGCTGGAGACCCAGTACTTC.

This clonotype has ten or more counts. V usage is TRBV6-6 and J usage is TRBJ2-2, with D possibly being TRBD2 (6 bases). V shed 2 bases and J shed 5 bases, with 15 bases lying between them. The CDR3 sequence is 16 residues long. Per germline, CDR1 MNHNY and CDR2 SVGAGI (reference sequence). The CDR3 reads CASSYRQGRETGELFF. For the CDR3, the DNA is TGTGCCAGCAGTTACCGGCAGGGACGGGAGACCGGGGAGCTGTTTTTT.

Concerning this clonotype: This is likely a read error, given that the CDR3 carries no conserved phenylalanine or tryptophan at its end. The limits of the CDR3 on the DNA are not certain, so only TCRdb's listed CDR3 is given. The CDR3 protein is CASSLTSGLETRYS. V usage is TRBV7-3 and J usage is TRBJ2-5. Germline CDR1 SGHTA, CDR2 FQGTGA. The CDR3 is 14 amino acids long, termini counted.

This clonotype was counted ten times or more. The J gene is TRBJ2-3, the V gene TRBV24-1; 11 bases fit TRBD2. Germline-derived CDR1 and CDR2 are KGHDR and SFDVKD. The CDR3 spans 16 residues. Trimming cost V 3 bases and J 0 bases; bases outside gene matches: 1. This chain's CDR3 is CATSDLAGGSTDTQYF. The CDR3 coding sequence is TGTGCCACCAGTGATCTAGCGGGGGGAAGCACAGATACGCAGTATTTT.

Ten or more counts support this clonotype. The genes are TRBV7-8 and TRBJ2-5, with unresolved D. This CDR3 has 13 amino acids. Per germline, CDR1 SGHVS and CDR2 FQNEAQ. V shed 0 bases and J shed 1 base, with 3 bases lying between them. CDR3 coding DNA: TGTGCCAGCAGCTTAGCAGCCCAAGAGACCCAGTACTTC. Protein sequence: CASSLAAQETQYF.

A note on this clonotype: The missing conserved phenylalanine or tryptophan at the end of this CDR3 makes a read error likely. CDR3 nucleotides: TGTGCCAGCTCACCTTCGGCTGTAGCCTACGAGCAGTACTCC. It translates to CASSPSAVAYEQYS. V and J are TRBV18 and TRBJ2-7; no reliable D call. The germline gives CDR1 KGHSH, CDR2 LQKENI. CDR3 length: 14 amino acids. Trimming removed 3 bases from V and 2 bases from J, with 11 bases in between.

This clonotype was found many times. The V and J genes are TRBV12-3 or TRBV12-4 and TRBJ2-2; 9 nucleotides agree with TRBD2. The CDR3 contains 16 residues. V shed 4 bases, J shed 0 bases, and the junction held 3 bases outside the gene matches. CDR3 DNA: TGTGCCAGCAGTTCGACTAGCGGCACGAACACCGGGGAGCTGTTTTTT. It is translated as CASSSTSGTNTGELFF.

The V call is TRBV29-1, the J call TRBJ2-5; 12 nucleotides match TRBD2. Unmatched junction bases numbered 10, after V lost 7 bases and J lost 4 bases. Germline V CDR1 and CDR2: SQVTM, ANQGSEA. CDR3 length equals 15 residues. CDR3 sequence reads: CSGRSSGRVGETQYF. DNA for the CDR3: TGCAGCGGTCGCTCTAGCGGGAGGGTAGGAGAGACCCAGTACTTC.

Ten or more counts support this clonotype. V gene TRBV20-1 combines with J gene TRBJ2-7, with TRBD2 identical over 9 bases. The CDR3 has 15 amino acids. CDR1 is DFQATT, CDR2 SNEGSKA, per germline (reference sequence). The V segment lost 0 bases and the J segment 4 bases; nucleotides outside the gene matches: 7. CDR3 coding DNA: TGCAGTGCTAGAGATAGTGCTAGCGGGATTTACGAGCAGTACTTC. This gives the protein CSARDSASGIYEQYF.

About this clonotype: Just one base apart from a much larger clone, this may be a read error. The chain has TRBV27 and TRBJ2-5; D could derive from TRBD1 or TRBD2 (5 bases each). V lost 4 bases and J 11 bases, leaving 26 bases between the germline ends. From germline, CDR1 is MNHEY and CDR2 SMNVEV (reference sequence). The length of the CDR3 is 16 residues. CDR3 region: CASSSGAVQPSRTQYF. The CDR3 DNA is TGTGCCAGCAGTTCCGGGGCAGTCCAGCCCTCGCGGACTCAGTACTTC.

On this clonotype: A single base separates this from a much larger clone, so it may be a read error. The chain links TRBV7-6 to TRBJ1-6; D remains ambiguous. The germline V gene has CDR1 SGHVS and CDR2 FNYEAQ. The CDR3 runs to 13 residues. The V gene lost 5 bases and the J gene lost 6 bases, with 8 bases spanning the gap. Here the CDR3 DNA reads TGTGCCAGCAGCACCACGAGTAATTCACCCCTCCACTTT. Its protein is CASSTTSNSPLHF.

This clonotype was picked up many times. The chain is built from TRBV20-1 and TRBJ2-7, with D perhaps matching TRBD1 (5 bases). Per germline, CDR1 DFQATT and CDR2 SNEGSKA (reference sequence). Trimming took 6 bases from V and 5 from J, leaving 20 bases between them. The CDR3 is 14 residues long. This CDR3 is CSAIGAGVNNEQYF. The CDR3 DNA reads TGCAGTGCCATAGGGGCAGGAGTAAACAACGAGCAGTACTTC.

About this clonotype: Being one base from a much bigger clone, this may be a read error. This chain connects TRBV3-1 to TRBJ2-7, with D possibly matching TRBD1 (6 bases). The CDR3 length is 14 residues. Trimming removed 6 bases from V and 0 bases from J, with 12 bases in between. The germline gives CDR1 LGHDT, CDR2 YNNKEL (reference sequence). CDR3 bases: TGTGCCAGCAGACCACAGGGTGACTCCTACGAGCAGTACTTC. It encodes CASRPQGDSYEQYF.

This clonotype was recorded at least ten times. The chain is built from TRBV3-1 and TRBJ2-5; D not certain. Germline V gene data show CDR1 as LGHDT and CDR2 as YNNKEL (reference sequence). V gave up 4 bases and J gave up 3 bases, with 9 bases separating them. The CDR3 totals 13 residues. CDR3 sequence: CASSRDLKETQYF. CDR3 sequence (DNA): TGTGCCAGCAGCCGGGATCTAAAAGAGACCCAGTACTTC.

This clonotype occurred many times. The V and J genes are TRBV20-1 and TRBJ2-1; 9 positions agree with TRBD2. The V gene's germline CDR1 is DFQATT and CDR2 SNEGSKA (reference sequence). V dropped 1 base and J dropped 4; count of bases not matched to a gene: 8. This CDR3 spans 16 amino acids. The CDR3 DNA reads TGCAGTGCTAGAGTTCAGGCGGGGGGGCCTTACAATGAGCAGTTCTTC. Protein: CSARVQAGGPYNEQFF.

This clonotype has at least ten counts. The V gene is TRBV30, the J gene TRBJ2-5, with D possibly matching TRBD2 (6 bases). V gave up 1 base and J gave up 5 bases, with 14 bases separating them. Germline V CDR1 and CDR2: GTSNPN, SVGIG (reference sequence). This CDR3 spans 14 amino acids. DNA of the CDR3: TGTGCCTGGAGTGCTGTGGGAGGCGGGGAGACCCAGTACTTC. Translating it yields CAWSAVGGGETQYF.